What follows are 4 T cell receptor beta chains derived from one specimen sequenced in a study of PD-1 blockade in classical Hodgkin lymphoma. Every one of the patients relapsed after autologous stem cell transplantation (brentuximab vedotin exposure was variable). Sequenced by immunoSEQ multiplex PCR; TCRdb stores in-frame clones only, minus some. The sample consists of 75,000 to 100,000 clones, roughly 76% of them appearing once. The sample consisted of peripheral blood mononuclear cells (PBMCs), taken before the second cycle of nivolumab. All receptors derive from a human donor with classical Hodgkin lymphoma.

A note on this clone: Other DNA sequences within the sample encode an identical CDR3. The chain recombines TRBV30 with TRBJ2-5; D is ambiguous. Trimming took off 3 bases at V and 4 bases at J, with 6 bases between the two ends. The CDR3 is 11 residues long. From germline, CDR1 is GTSNPN and CDR2 SVGIG (reference sequence). The CDR3 nucleotides read TGTGCCTGGAGCGTCGGAGAGACCCAGTACTTC. It specifies CAWSVGETQYF.

In its sample, this clone was seen a few times. The V and J genes are TRBV15 and TRBJ2-2, with 7 bases identical to TRBD1. This CDR3 is 17 amino acids long. CDR1 LNHNV and CDR2 YYDKDF come from the germline V gene (reference sequence). Unmatched junction bases numbered 8, after V lost 0 bases and J lost 4 bases. In DNA, the CDR3 is TGTGCCACCAGCAGAGAACGGGCAGGGGGTTTCACCGGGGAGCTGTTTTTT. This translates into CATSRERAGGFTGELFF.

In its sample, this clone was seen once. V and J are TRBV5-1 and TRBJ2-5, with D possibly TRBD2 on 5 matching bases. V lost 4 bases and J 1 base, leaving 14 bases between the germline ends. Per the germline V gene, CDR1 is SGHRS and CDR2 is YFSETQ. The CDR3 runs to 15 residues. CDR3 nucleotide sequence: TGCGCCAGCAGCCCAACTCCAGCGGTCCAAGAGACCCAGTACTTC. Translation gives CASSPTPAVQETQYF.

This sequence joins TRBV4-2 and TRBJ2-7; 7 nucleotides line up with TRBD1. J lost 7 bases, V lost 5 bases, and 11 bases had no gene match. The CDR3 consists of 14 residues. CDR1 LGHNA and CDR2 YNFKEQ come from the germline V gene. CDR3 bases: TGTGCCAGCAGCTTTGGACAGGCCCAGGGGGAGCAGTACTTC. Its protein is CASSFGQAQGEQYF.